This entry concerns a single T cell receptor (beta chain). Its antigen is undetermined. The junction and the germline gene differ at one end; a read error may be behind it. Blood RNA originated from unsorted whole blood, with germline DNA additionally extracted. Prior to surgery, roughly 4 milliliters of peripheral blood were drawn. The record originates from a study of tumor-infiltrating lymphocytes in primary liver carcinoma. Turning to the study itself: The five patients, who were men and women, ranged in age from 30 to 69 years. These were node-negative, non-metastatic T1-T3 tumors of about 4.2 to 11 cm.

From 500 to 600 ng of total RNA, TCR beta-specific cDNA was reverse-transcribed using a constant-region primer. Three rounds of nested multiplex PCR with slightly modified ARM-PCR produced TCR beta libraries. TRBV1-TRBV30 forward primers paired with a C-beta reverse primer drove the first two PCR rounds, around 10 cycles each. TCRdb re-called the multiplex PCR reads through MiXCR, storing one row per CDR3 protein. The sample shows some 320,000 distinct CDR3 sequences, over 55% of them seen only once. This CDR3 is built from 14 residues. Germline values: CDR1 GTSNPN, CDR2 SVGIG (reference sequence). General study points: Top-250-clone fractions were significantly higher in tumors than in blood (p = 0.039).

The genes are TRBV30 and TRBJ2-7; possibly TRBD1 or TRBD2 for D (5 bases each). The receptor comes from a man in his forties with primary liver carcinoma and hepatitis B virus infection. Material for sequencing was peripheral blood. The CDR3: CVWSPGRRTYEQYF. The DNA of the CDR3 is TGTGTCTGGAGCCCGGGACGGCGAACCTACGAGCAGTACTTC. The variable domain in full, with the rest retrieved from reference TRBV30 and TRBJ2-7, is SQTIHQWPATLVQPVGSPLSLECTVEGTSNPNLYWYRQAAGRGLQLLFYSVGIGQISSEVPQNLSASRPQDRQFILSSKKLLLSDSGFYLCVWSPGRRTYEQYFGPGTRLTVT.